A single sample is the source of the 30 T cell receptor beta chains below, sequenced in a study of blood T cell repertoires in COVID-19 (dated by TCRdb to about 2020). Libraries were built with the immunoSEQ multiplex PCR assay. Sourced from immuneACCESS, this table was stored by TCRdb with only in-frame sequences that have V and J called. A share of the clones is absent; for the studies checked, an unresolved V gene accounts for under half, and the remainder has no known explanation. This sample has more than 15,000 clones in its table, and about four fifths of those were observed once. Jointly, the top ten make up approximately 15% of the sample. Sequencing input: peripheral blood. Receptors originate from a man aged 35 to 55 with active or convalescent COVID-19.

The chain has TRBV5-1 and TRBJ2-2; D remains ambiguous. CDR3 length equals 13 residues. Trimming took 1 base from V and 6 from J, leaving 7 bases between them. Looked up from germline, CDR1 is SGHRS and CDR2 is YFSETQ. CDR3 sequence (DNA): TGCGCCAGCAGCTTGTATGACTCCGGGGAGCTGTTTTTT. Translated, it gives CASSLYDSGELFF.

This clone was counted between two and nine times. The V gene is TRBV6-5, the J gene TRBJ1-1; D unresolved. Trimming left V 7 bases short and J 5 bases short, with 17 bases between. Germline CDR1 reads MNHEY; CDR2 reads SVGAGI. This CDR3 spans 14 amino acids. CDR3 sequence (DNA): TGTGCCAGCACCCGCTCAGGAGGTTATACTGAAGCTTTCTTT. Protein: CASTRSGGYTEAFF.

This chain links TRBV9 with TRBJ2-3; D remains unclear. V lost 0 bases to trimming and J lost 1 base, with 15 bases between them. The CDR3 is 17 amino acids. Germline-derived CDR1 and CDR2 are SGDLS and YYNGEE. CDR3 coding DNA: TGTGCCAGCAGCGTAGGCATGACTGTTCGACGCACAGATACGCAGTATTTT. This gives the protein CASSVGMTVRRTDTQYF.

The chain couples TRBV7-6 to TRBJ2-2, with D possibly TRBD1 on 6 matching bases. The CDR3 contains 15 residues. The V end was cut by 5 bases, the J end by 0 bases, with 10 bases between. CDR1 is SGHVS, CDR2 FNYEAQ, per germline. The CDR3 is CASSTWTANTGELFF. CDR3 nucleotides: TGTGCCAGCAGCACCTGGACAGCGAACACCGGGGAGCTGTTTTTT.

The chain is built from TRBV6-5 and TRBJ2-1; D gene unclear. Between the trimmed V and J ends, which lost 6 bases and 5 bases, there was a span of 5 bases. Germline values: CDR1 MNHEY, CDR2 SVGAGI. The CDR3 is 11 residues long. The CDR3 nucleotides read TGTGCCAGCAGATTTAACAATGAGCAGTTCTTC. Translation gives CASRFNNEQFF.

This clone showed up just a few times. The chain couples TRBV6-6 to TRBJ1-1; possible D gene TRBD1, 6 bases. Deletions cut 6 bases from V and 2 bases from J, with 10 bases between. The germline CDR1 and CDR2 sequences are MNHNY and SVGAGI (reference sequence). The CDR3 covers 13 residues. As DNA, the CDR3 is TGTGCCAGCAGCCCACAGGGAAACACTGAAGCTTTCTTT. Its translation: CASSPQGNTEAFF.

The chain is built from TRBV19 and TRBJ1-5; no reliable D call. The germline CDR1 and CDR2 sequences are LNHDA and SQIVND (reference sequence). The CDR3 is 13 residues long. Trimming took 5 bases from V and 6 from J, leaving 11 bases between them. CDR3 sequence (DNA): TGTGCCAGTAGTCCGACTCATGGTCAGCCCCAGCATTTT. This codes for CASSPTHGQPQHF.

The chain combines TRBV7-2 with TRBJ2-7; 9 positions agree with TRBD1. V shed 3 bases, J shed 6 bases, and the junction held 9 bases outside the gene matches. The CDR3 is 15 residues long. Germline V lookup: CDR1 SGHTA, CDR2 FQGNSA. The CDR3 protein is CASSFIPGQGGEQYF. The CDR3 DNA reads TGTGCCAGCAGCTTTATACCGGGACAGGGCGGCGAGCAGTACTTC.

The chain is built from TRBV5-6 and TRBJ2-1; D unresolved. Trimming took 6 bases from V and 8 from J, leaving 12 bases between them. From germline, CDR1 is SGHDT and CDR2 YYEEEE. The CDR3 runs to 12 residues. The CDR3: CASTDSSDEQFF. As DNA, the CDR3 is TGTGCCAGCACCGATTCCTCGGATGAGCAGTTCTTC.

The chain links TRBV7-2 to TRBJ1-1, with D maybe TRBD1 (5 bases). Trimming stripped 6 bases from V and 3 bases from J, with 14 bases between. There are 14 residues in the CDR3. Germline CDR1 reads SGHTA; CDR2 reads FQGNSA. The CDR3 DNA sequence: TGTGCCAGCAGGGATCAGGGTTTCTACACTGAAGCTTTCTTT. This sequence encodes CASRDQGFYTEAFF. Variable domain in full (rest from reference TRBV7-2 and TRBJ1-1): GAGVSQSPSNKVTEKGKDVELRCDPISGHTALYWYRQSLGQGLEFLIYFQGNSAPDKSGLPSDRFSAERTGGSVSTLTIQRTQQEDSAVYLCASRDQGFYTEAFFGQGTRLTVV.

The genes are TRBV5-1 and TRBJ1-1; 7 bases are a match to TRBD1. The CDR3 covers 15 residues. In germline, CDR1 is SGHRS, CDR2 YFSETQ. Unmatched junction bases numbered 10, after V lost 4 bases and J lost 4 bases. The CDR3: CASSPGRGQGTEAFF. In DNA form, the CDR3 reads TGCGCCAGCAGCCCCGGGAGGGGGCAAGGCACTGAAGCTTTCTTT.

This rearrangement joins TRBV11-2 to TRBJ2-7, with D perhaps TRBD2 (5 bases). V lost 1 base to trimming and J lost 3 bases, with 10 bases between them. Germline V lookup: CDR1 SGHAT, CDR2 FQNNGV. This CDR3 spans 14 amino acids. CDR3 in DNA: TGTGCCAGCAGCTTAGTTAACGGGATCTACGAGCAGTACTTC. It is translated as CASSLVNGIYEQYF.

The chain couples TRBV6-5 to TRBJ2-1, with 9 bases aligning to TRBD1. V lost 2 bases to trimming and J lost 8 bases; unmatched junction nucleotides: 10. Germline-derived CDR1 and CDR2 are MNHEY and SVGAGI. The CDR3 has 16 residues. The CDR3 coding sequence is TGTGCCAGCAGTTACCAAAGACAGGGGGGTCTCTATGAGCAGTTCTTC. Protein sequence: CASSYQRQGGLYEQFF.

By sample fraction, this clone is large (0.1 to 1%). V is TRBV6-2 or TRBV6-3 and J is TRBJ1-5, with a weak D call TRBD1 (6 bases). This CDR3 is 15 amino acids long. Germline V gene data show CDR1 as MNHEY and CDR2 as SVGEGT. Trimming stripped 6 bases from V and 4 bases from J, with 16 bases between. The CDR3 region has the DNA TGTGCCAGCAGCCATACTAGGGGGGGAAATCAGCCCCAGCATTTT. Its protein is CASSHTRGGNQPQHF.

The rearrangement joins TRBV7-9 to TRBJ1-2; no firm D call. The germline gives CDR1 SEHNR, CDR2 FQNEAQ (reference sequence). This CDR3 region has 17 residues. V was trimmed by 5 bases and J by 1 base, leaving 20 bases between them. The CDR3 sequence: CASSLLGGEGGNYGYTF. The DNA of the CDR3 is TGTGCCAGCAGCCTTTTGGGCGGGGAGGGCGGTAACTATGGCTACACCTTC.

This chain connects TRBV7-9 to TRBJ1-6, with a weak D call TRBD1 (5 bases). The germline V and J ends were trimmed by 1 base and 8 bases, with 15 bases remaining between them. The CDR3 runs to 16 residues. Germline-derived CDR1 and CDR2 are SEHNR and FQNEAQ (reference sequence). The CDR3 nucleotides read TGTGCCAGCAGCTTAGAGGGGTATTATGATTATTCACCCCTCCACTTT. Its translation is CASSLEGYYDYSPLHF.

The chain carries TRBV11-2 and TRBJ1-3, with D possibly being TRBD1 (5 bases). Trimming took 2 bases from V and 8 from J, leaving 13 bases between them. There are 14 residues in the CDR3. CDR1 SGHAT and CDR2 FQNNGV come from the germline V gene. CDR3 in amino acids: CASSLTGIWDTIYF. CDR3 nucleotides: TGTGCCAGCAGCTTAACAGGAATATGGGACACCATATATTTT.

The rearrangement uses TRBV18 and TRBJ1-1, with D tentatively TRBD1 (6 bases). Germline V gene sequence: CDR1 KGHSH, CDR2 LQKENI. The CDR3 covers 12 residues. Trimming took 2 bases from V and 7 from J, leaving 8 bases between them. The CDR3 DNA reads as TGTGCCAGCTCACCAGACAGGTATGAAGCTTTCTTT. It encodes CASSPDRYEAFF.

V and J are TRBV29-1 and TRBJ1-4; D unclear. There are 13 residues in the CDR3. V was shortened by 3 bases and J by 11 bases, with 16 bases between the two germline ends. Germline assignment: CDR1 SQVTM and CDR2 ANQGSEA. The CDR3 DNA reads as TGCAGCGTTGAGAGGGAATGGAATGGGAAACTGTTTTTT. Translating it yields CSVEREWNGKLFF.

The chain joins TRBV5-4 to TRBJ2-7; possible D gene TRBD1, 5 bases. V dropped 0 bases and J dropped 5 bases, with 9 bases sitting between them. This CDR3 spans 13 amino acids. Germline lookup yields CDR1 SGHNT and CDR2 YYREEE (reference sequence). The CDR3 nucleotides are TGTGCCAGCAGCTTGGGGCAGGGCAACGAGCAGTACTTC. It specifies CASSLGQGNEQYF.

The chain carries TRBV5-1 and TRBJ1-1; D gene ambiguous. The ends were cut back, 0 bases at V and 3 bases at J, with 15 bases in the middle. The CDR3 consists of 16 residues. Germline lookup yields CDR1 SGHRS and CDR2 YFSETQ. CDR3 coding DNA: TGCGCCAGCAGCTTGGGGCCGGCAGGCCCGGACACTGAAGCTTTCTTT. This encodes CASSLGPAGPDTEAFF.

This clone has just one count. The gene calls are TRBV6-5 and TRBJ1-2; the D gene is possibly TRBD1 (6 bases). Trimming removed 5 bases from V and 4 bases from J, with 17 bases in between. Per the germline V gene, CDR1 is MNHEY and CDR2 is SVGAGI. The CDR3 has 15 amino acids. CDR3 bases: TGTGCCAGCAGTCCCCGGGGGGGACACCTCTATGGCTACACCTTC. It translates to CASSPRGGHLYGYTF.

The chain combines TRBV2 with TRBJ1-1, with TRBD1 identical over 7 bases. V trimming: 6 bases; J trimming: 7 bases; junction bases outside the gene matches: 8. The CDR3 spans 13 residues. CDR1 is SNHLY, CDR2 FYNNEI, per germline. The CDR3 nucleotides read TGTGCCAGCAGCGCATCGGGACAGATTGAAGCTTTCTTT. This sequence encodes CASSASGQIEAFF.

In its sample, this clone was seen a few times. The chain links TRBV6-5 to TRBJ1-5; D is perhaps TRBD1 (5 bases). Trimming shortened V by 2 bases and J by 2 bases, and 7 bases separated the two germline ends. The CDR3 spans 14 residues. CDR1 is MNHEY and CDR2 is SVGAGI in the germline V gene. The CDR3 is CASSYGRGNQPQHF. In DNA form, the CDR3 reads TGTGCCAGCAGTTACGGCAGGGGCAATCAGCCCCAGCATTTT.

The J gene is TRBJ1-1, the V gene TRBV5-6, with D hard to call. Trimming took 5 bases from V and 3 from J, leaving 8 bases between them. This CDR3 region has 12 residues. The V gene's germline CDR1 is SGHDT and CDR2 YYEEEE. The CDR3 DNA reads TGTGCCAGCAGTCGGACTCACACTGAAGCTTTCTTT. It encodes CASSRTHTEAFF.

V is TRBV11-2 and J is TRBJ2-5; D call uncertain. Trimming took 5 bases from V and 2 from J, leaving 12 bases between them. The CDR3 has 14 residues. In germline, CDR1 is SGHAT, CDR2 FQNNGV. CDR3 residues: CASSHLAGQETQYF. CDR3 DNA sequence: TGTGCCAGCAGCCATCTGGCAGGACAAGAGACCCAGTACTTC.

The CDR3 sequence: CASSLGWTSGAYEQYF. In nucleotides, the CDR3 is TGTGCCAGCAGCTTGGGGTGGACTAGCGGGGCCTACGAGCAGTACTTC. This chain connects TRBV5-6 to TRBJ2-7; TRBD2 matches at 12 bases. Germline V gene data show CDR1 as SGHDT and CDR2 as YYEEEE. V gave up 0 bases and J gave up 2 bases; unmatched junction bases: 3. This CDR3 region has 16 residues.

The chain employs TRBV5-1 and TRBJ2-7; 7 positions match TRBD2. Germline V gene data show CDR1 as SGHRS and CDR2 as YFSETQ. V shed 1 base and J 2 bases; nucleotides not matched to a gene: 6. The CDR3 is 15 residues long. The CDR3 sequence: CASSLWAGVTYEQYF. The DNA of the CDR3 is TGCGCCAGCAGCTTGTGGGCGGGGGTCACCTACGAGCAGTACTTC.

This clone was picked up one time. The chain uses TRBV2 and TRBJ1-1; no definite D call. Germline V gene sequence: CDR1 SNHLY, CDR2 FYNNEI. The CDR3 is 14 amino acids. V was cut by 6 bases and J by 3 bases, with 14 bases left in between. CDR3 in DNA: TGTGCCAGCAGGCACCTAAGCGGGGACACTGAAGCTTTCTTT. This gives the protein CASRHLSGDTEAFF.

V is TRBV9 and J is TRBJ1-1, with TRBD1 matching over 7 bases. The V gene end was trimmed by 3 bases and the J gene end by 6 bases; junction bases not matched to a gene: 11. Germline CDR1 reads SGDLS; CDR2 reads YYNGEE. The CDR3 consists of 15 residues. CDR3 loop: CASSGRTDRVAEAFF. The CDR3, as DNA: TGTGCCAGCAGCGGACGGACCGACAGGGTTGCTGAAGCTTTCTTT.